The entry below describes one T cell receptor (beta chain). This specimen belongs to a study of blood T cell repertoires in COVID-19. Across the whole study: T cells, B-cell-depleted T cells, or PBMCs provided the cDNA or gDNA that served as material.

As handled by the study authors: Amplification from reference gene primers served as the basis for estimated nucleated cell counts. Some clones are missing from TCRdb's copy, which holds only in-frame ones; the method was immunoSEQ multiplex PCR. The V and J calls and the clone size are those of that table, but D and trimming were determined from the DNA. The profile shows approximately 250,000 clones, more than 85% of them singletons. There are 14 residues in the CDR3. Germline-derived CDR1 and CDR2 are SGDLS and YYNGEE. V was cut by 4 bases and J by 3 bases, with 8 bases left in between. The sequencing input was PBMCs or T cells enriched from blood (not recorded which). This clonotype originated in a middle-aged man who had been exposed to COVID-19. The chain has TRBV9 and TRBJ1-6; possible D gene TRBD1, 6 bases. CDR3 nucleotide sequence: TGTGCCAGCAGCCAGACAGGCTATAATTCACCCCTCCACTTT. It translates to CASSQTGYNSPLHF. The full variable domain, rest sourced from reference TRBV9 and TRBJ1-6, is DSGVTQTPKHLITATGQRVTLRCSPRSGDLSVYWYQQSLDQGLQFLIQYYNGEERAKGNILERFSAQQFPDLHSELNLSSLELGDSALYFCASSQTGYNSPLHFGNGTRLTVT.